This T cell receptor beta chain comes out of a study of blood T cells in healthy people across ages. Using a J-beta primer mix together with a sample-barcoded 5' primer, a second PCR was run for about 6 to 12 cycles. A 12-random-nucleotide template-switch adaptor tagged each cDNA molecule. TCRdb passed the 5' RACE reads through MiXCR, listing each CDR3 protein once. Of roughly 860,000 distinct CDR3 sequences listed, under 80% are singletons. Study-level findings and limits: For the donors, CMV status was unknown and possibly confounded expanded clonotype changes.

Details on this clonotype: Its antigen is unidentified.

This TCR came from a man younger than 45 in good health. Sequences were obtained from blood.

In DNA form, the CDR3 reads TGCGCCAGCAGCTTGGAGTGCAGGGGCCGCCCTGAGCAGTTCTTC. Translating gives CASSLECRGRPEQFF. J is TRBJ2-1 and V is TRBV5-1; maybe TRBD1 (6 bases). Trimming left V 0 bases short and J 9 bases short, with 16 bases between. Germline CDR1 SGHRS, CDR2 YFSETQ. The CDR3 extends over 15 amino acids.